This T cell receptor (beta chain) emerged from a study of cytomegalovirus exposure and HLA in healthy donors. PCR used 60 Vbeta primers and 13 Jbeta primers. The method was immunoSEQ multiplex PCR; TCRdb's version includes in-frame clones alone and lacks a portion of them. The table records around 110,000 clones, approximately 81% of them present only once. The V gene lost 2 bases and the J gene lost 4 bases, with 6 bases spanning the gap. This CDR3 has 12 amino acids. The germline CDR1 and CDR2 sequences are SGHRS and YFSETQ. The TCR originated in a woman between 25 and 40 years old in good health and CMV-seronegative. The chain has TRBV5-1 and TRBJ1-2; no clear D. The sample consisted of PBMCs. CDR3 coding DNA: TGCGCCAGCAGCTTAAACAGCTATGGCTACACCTTC. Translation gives CASSLNSYGYTF.